Listed below are T cell receptor beta chains from one sample, sequenced in a study of shared clonotypes between healthy human individuals. The data were produced by immunoSEQ multiplex PCR, yet TCRdb's version contains in-frame clones alone and is incomplete. There are a few million clones in the sample; about 92% occur only once, and 0.11% to 0.15% lies in the top ten. Material: naive CD4+ T cells sorted from blood. These receptors originate from a man aged 18 to 30 in good health. Both conserved end residues are part of each CDR3. A D gene is named only where the DNA matches it firmly. The size entry is marked missing in some rows and otherwise reads once, few, many or a size class.

V gene	clone size	J gene	D gene	CDR3 DNA	CDR3 protein
TRBV4-1	.	TRBJ1-4	.	TGCGCCAGCAGCCAGATAGGCTTCGTGGAAAAACTGTTTTTT	CASSQIGFVEKLFF
TRBV11-2	.	TRBJ1-5	TRBD1	TGTGCCAGCAGCAGGGGACAGCCCAATCAGCCCCAGCATTTT	CASSRGQPNQPQHF
TRBV19	.	TRBJ2-7	.	TGTGCCAGTAGTGCCATCGACGGGGCGCACTACGAGCAGTACTTC	CASSAIDGAHYEQYF
TRBV19	.	TRBJ1-1	.	TGTGCCAGTAGTCCCGGGGGAGGGACTGAAGCTTTCTTT	CASSPGGGTEAFF
TRBV28	.	TRBJ1-5	TRBD1	TGTGCCAGCAGTTTTTGGGGACAGGGAGGGCCCAATCAGCCCCAGCATTTT	CASSFWGQGGPNQPQHF
TRBV6-1	.	TRBJ2-3	.	TGTGCCAGCAGGGGATTGGGCACAGATACGCAGTATTTT	CASRGLGTDTQYF
TRBV4-2	.	TRBJ1-2	.	TGTGCCAGCAGCCAAGATCGACAGAACTATGGCTACACCTTC	CASSQDRQNYGYTF
TRBV27	few	TRBJ1-6	TRBD1	TGTGCCAGCAGTCTCTGGGACAGGGTCAATTCACCCCTCCACTTT	CASSLWDRVNSPLHF
TRBV29-1	.	TRBJ2-1	.	TGCAGCGTGGAATCCGGGACTCCATTTTCCTACAATGAGCAGTTCTTC	CSVESGTPFSYNEQFF
TRBV6-4	.	TRBJ2-1	TRBD1	TGTGCCAGCAGTGAAACAGGGGTCGGTGAGCAGTTCTTC	CASSETGVGEQFF
TRBV9	.	TRBJ2-7	.	TGTGCCAGCAGCCCTAGGACGCCTCCCTACGAGCAGTACTTC	CASSPRTPPYEQYF
TRBV6-5	.	TRBJ1-6	.	TGTGCCAGCAGTTACCGGCTGGGTTCCTATAATTCACCCCTCCACTTT	CASSYRLGSYNSPLHF
TRBV10-3	.	TRBJ1-1	.	TGTGCCATCAGTGAGATGGGGCTCCTCGGGGGGACTGAAGCTTTCTTT	CAISEMGLLGGTEAFF
TRBV11-2	.	TRBJ2-2	TRBD2	TGTGCCAGCAGCCCTCCCGAACGGGGGGGGACCGGGGAGCTGTTTTTT	CASSPPERGGTGELFF
TRBV30	.	TRBJ1-2	.	TGTGCCTGGAGTGTAAGACAGCCACAGCCCTATGGCTACACCTTC	CAWSVRQPQPYGYTF
TRBV2	.	TRBJ1-2	.	TGTGCCAGCAGTGTAGGGTTAGAGGCTAACTATGGCTACACCTTC	CASSVGLEANYGYTF
TRBV25-1	.	TRBJ1-4	TRBD1	TGTGCCAGCAGTGAAGAAATGGGACAGCTTAATGAAAAACTGTTTTTT	CASSEEMGQLNEKLFF
TRBV28	.	TRBJ1-2	.	TGTGCCAGCAGTTGGACAGTAGGGAACGGCTACACCTTC	CASSWTVGNGYTF
TRBV9	.	TRBJ2-7	TRBD2	TGTGCCAGCAGCGTAGCTAGCGGTCCCTACGAGCAGTACTTC	CASSVASGPYEQYF
TRBV4-1	.	TRBJ2-7	.	TGCGCCAGCAGCCAAGGACTCCTCTCCTACGAGCAGTACTTC	CASSQGLLSYEQYF
TRBV5-1	.	TRBJ1-3	.	TGCGCCAGCAGCTTGGAATCCCCACAGACCCTCTCTGGAAACACCATATATTTT	CASSLESPQTLSGNTIYF
TRBV4-3	once	TRBJ2-1	TRBD2	TGCGCCAGCAGCCAAGATCCCCTAGCGGGACGATACAATGAGCAGTTCTTC	CASSQDPLAGRYNEQFF
TRBV7-7	.	TRBJ2-3	TRBD2	TGTGCTAGCAGCTTAGGTCTAGCGGGCGGTACAGATACGCAGTATTTT	CASSLGLAGGTDTQYF
TRBV5-1	.	TRBJ2-1	TRBD1	TGCGCCAGCAGCTTAGACTCGTGGGACAGTGTTACCCTTAATTACAATGAGCAGTTCTTC	CASSLDSWDSVTLNYNEQFF
TRBV5-4	.	TRBJ1-6	.	TGTGCCAGCAGCGGGGACGGCCCCGGAGGGAATTCACCCCTCCACTTT	CASSGDGPGGNSPLHF
TRBV5-4	.	TRBJ1-2	TRBD1	TGTGCCAGCAGTCCAGCCGGGACAGGAGCCAGGAGCTACACCTTC	CASSPAGTGARSYTF
TRBV11-1	.	TRBJ2-3	.	TGTGCCAGCAGCTTAACCTATAATGCGCAGTATTTT	CASSLTYNAQYF
TRBV7-3	few	TRBJ2-7	.	TGTGCCAGCAGCCCGGACAGTGTTGGGTCCTACGAGCAGTACTTC	CASSPDSVGSYEQYF
TRBV4-3	.	TRBJ2-2	.	TGCGCCAGCAGCCAAGATTTAAGGACAGCGAACACCGGGGAGCTGTTTTTT	CASSQDLRTANTGELFF
TRBV28	.	TRBJ2-7	.	TGTGCCAGCAGTTCCCGGTCCCAGGGGCTCTACGAGCAGTACTTC	CASSSRSQGLYEQYF
TRBV10-3	.	TRBJ2-7	.	TGTGCCGCCGGCGAAGTGTGGGAATCTTACGAGCAGTACTTC	CAAGEVWESYEQYF
TRBV6-6	.	TRBJ1-1	.	TGTGCCAGCAGGTCCACCACGGGGGACACTGAAGCTTTCTTT	CASRSTTGDTEAFF
TRBV29-1	.	TRBJ2-3	.	TGCAGCGTTGACGCGGCGGGGGCCCGCACAGATACGCAGTATTTT	CSVDAAGARTDTQYF
TRBV6-6	.	TRBJ1-4	TRBD1	TGTGCCAGCAGGGACAGGGGAGGAAGAGATGAAAAACTGTTTTTT	CASRDRGGRDEKLFF
TRBV28	.	TRBJ1-2	.	TGTGCCAGCAGTTTGGTCTCGCCCGAAAACTATGGCTACACCTTC	CASSLVSPENYGYTF
TRBV6-6	.	TRBJ1-4	TRBD1	TGTGCCAGCAGCTCTACAGGGGGAAACGAAAAACTGTTTTTT	CASSSTGGNEKLFF
TRBV5-1	.	TRBJ1-4	TRBD1	TGCGCCAGCAGCTTGTCTACAGGGGCCCCGAGGGAAAAACTGTTTTTT	CASSLSTGAPREKLFF
TRBV2	.	TRBJ2-1	TRBD2	TGTGCCAGCAATGGGGGACTAGGCCGATTCAATGAGCAGTTCTTC	CASNGGLGRFNEQFF
TRBV4-3	.	TRBJ2-4	.	TGCGCCAGCAGCCAAGATGGAGGCAAAAACATTCAGTACTTC	CASSQDGGKNIQYF
TRBV19	.	TRBJ2-7	.	TGTGCCAGTAGTCTCAACCCCGGGACACCTTATGAGCAGTACTTC	CASSLNPGTPYEQYF
TRBV18	.	TRBJ1-1	.	TGTGCCAGCTCCCAAGGATTGAACACTGAAGCTTTCTTT	CASSQGLNTEAFF